This note documents a single T cell receptor (beta chain) sequence. Its antigen is still unknown. The data were obtained in a study of shared clonotypes between healthy human individuals. The trim removed 5 bases at V and 6 bases at J, leaving 14 bases unmatched. Germline assignment: CDR1 SEHNR and CDR2 FQNEAQ (reference sequence). This CDR3 is 16 amino acids long. Genomic DNA of each subset was evenly split across several immunoSEQ plates. Some clones are missing from TCRdb's copy, which holds only in-frame ones; the method was immunoSEQ multiplex PCR. Here the sample spans some 100,000 clones, over 65% being singletons. Findings and limits, study-wide: Four donors had around 5.5% of their naive CD4 clonotypes in common. Investigators collected only blood, and repertoires in tissues likely differ.

CD45RO+ cells and CCR7-negative CD45RA+ TemRA cells were combined as CD8 memory. Source material: memory CD8+ T cells sorted from blood. Subset meaning: CD45RO+ cells pooled with CCR7-negative TemRA cells. V and J are TRBV7-9 and TRBJ2-7, with 9 bases matching TRBD2. This TCR came from a woman aged 25-40 years in good health. The CDR3 here is CASSPPASGNPSEQYF. CDR3 bases: TGTGCCAGCAGCCCCCCGGCTAGCGGGAACCCTTCCGAGCAGTACTTC.